This TCR beta chain was documented in a study of response to subunit inactivated influenza vaccine. Study results and caveats: Each seasonal influenza vaccination recruits few new T cells, the authors suggested.

The CDR3 runs to 11 residues. TCRdb itself ran the RT-PCR reads through MiXCR, one entry per CDR3 protein. The top ten clones hold approximately 14% of a sample with around 470,000 distinct CDR3 sequences, around 7.7% of them seen once. With regard to this clonotype: Antigen unknown.

This clonotype was sampled from a man aged 45 to 75 who received an inactivated influenza vaccine. The sequences come from PBMCs from blood, collected 23 to 25 months after vaccination. V usage is TRBV21-1 and J usage is TRBJ2-7. TRBV21-1 is a pseudogene. In nucleotides, the CDR3 is TGTGCCAGCAGCAAGAGGAACGAGCAGTACTTC. As protein: CASSKRNEQYF.